This entry features one T cell receptor (beta chain) sequence. This receptor's antigen is unknown. Per-nucleotide qualities are absent, and no much larger clonotype sits a single base away. Participants in the prospective study were aged roughly 18 to 90 years, lived in 20 to 25 United States geographic areas, and enrolled through a virtual design. In the prospective study, cohorts were assigned on the basis of participant-reported clinical history obtained from a screening survey and a study questionnaire. Mobile phlebotomists in the prospective study collected whole blood, serum and a nasopharyngeal or oropharyngeal swab from every participant. Additional blood draws and questionnaires over an approximately two-month period could optionally be provided by prospective study participants. Before DNA extraction, blood samples from the prospective study were shipped at room temperature or frozen. These data belong to a study of blood T cell repertoires in COVID-19 (dated by TCRdb to the early 2020s). About the full investigation: Collaborator samples came from the United States, Italy and Spain and covered acute and convalescent phases of COVID-19. The prospective study material was composed of cDNA or gDNA derived from T cells, B-cell-depleted T cells, or PBMCs. Deeply sampled blood TCRbeta repertoires from subjects exposed to, actively infected with, or recovered from COVID-19 were included in the dataset. The repertoires were released in a freely available public database intended as a resource for research on the immune response to SARS-CoV-2. Samples were obtained from the ongoing ImmuneRACE study (first 160 participants) and from some 1,300 subjects provided by 6 global collaborators. The sample metadata nearly always contained a de-identified subject ID, COVID-19 status, age in years and sex. Where HLA class I and class II types were available, the types were taken from metadata supplied by the sample provider, not from assay-based typing. On the study overall, not on this receptor specifically: Clinical and demographic metadata were provided uncurated, with the amount varying by source and participant.

TCRbeta CDR3 regions were amplified from genomic DNA by means of the immunoSEQ Assay, a bias-controlled multiplex PCR. The study's processing was this. Nucleated cell counts per sample were estimated from amplification of reference gene primers within the assay. To quantify the absolute abundance of each unique TCRbeta CDR3 rearrangement, sequence reads were collapsed and filtered. For each sample, productive Simpson clonality was calculated as the square root of Simpson's diversity index over productive rearrangements. Not all clones reach the TCRdb copy of this immuneACCESS table, which keeps in-frame sequences only. Checked studies attribute under half of the gap to unresolved V genes and leave the rest unexplained. D and trimming come from the DNA, and the V and J calls and clone size come from that table. Counted in this sample were hundreds of thousands of clones; about 90% of them appeared once. The top ten constitute roughly 1.5% of the sample.

As encoded in the germline V gene, CDR1 is KGHSH while CDR2 is LQKENI. Germline trimming amounts to 3 bases on V and 3 bases on J, with 5 as the count of junction bases outside the gene matches. The CDR3 measures 14 amino acids from cysteine to phenylalanine. The sequence is cut down to CDR3 DNA, 42 bases in frame from base 1. The sequence joins TRBV18 to TRBJ2-7; TRBD2 fits 7 bases in the junction. The sequence was collected from a woman aged 18-29 years with acute COVID-19. The sequenced material came from PBMCs or T cells enriched from blood (not recorded which). The DNA is as follows: TGTGCCAGCTCACCTGGGCTAGCGGACTACGAGCAGTACTTC. It codes for CASSPGLADYEQYF.